Each of the 32 T cell receptor beta chains below was sequenced from the same sample in a study of OX40 agonist ivuxolimab in advanced cancers. The assay was immunoSEQ multiplex PCR, and TCRdb's table has in-frame clones only and misses some. The repertoire has 67,000 or so clones, roughly 86% of them found once; the top ten carry about 1%. The source material was CD4+ or CD8+ T cells sorted from blood, sampled in a trial of the OX40 agonist ivuxolimab. The origin of the receptors is an adult with an advanced solid tumor such as melanoma, head and neck, liver or kidney cancer.

V gene TRBV7-2 combines with J gene TRBJ2-2; D gene ambiguous. V lost 5 bases to trimming and J lost 4 bases, with 8 bases between them. Germline CDR1 reads SGHTA; CDR2 reads FQGNSA. This CDR3 region has 13 residues. As DNA, the CDR3 is TGTGCCAGCAGCACATACTCCACCGGGGAGCTGTTTTTT. Its translation: CASSTYSTGELFF. Looking up the rest from reference TRBV7-2 and TRBJ2-2 gives the full variable domain: GAGVSQSPSNKVTEKGKDVELRCDPISGHTALYWYRQSLGQGLEFLIYFQGNSAPDKSGLPSDRFSAERTGGSVSTLTIQRTQQEDSAVYLCASSTYSTGELFFGEGSRLTVL.

The chain has TRBV30 and TRBJ1-1; tentatively, D is TRBD1 (5 bases). This CDR3 has 10 residues. Germline V gene sequence: CDR1 GTSNPN, CDR2 SVGIG (reference sequence). The V end lost 3 bases, the J end lost 11 bases, and 10 bases lay between the germline ends. Here the CDR3 DNA reads TGTGCCTGGAGCAGGGTGGAGGCTTTCTTT. Its protein is CAWSRVEAFF.

As regards this clone: Other nucleotide sequences from this sample produce the same CDR3. The chain carries TRBV28 and TRBJ1-2; tentatively, D is TRBD1 (5 bases). Germline V gene lookup returns CDR1 MDHEN and CDR2 SYDVKM. V lost 2 bases to trimming and J lost 0 bases, with 7 bases between them. This CDR3 region has 14 residues. The CDR3 DNA sequence: TGTGCCAGCAGTTTAGGGGGAGCTAACTATGGCTACACCTTC. Translated, it gives CASSLGGANYGYTF.

This clone appeared a single time. The chain is built from TRBV6-6 and TRBJ2-1; D is unclear. The CDR3 runs 15 residues. Per the germline V gene, CDR1 is MNHNY and CDR2 is SVGAGI (reference sequence). V lost 7 bases, J lost 0 bases, and 13 bases lay in between. The CDR3 loop reads CASTPALSSYNEQFF. The CDR3 region has the DNA TGTGCCAGCACCCCAGCGCTCAGCTCCTACAATGAGCAGTTCTTC.

This chain connects TRBV4-3 to TRBJ1-2, with 11 bases identical to TRBD1. Germline CDR1 reads LGHNA; CDR2 reads YSLEER. This CDR3 has 15 residues. The junction had 3 bases not matched to a gene; V was cut back by 3 bases and J by 3 bases. CDR3 DNA: TGCGCCAGCAGCCAGCCGGGACAGGGGGACTATGGCTACACCTTC. Its translation: CASSQPGQGDYGYTF.

This chain joins TRBV11-2 and TRBJ2-2, with D possibly being TRBD2 (6 bases). V was trimmed by 5 bases and J by 2 bases, leaving 9 bases between them. Germline CDR1 is SGHAT and CDR2 is FQNNGV. This CDR3 spans 14 amino acids. CDR3 nucleotides: TGTGCCAGCAGCCCCGGACTAAACACCGGGGAGCTGTTTTTT. Translating it yields CASSPGLNTGELFF.

This clone was observed a handful of times. V is TRBV12-5 and J is TRBJ2-3; TRBD2 might be the D (6 bases). The CDR3 sequence is 13 residues long. Germline V CDR1 and CDR2: LGHNT, FRNRAP. V was cut by 9 bases and J by 4 bases, with 14 bases left in between. The CDR3 nucleotides read TGTGCTAGCGCGGGACGCACAGCAGATACGCAGTATTTT. Protein: CASAGRTADTQYF.

The chain is built from TRBV9 and TRBJ2-1; D is possibly TRBD1 (6 bases). The CDR3 consists of 17 residues. Per the germline V gene, CDR1 is SGDLS and CDR2 is YYNGEE. V was pared by 0 bases and J by 5 bases, with 18 bases between. In DNA form, the CDR3 reads TGTGCCAGCAGCGTAGTAGGGGGTTTCCTCCCTAACAATGAGCAGTTCTTC. It codes for CASSVVGGFLPNNEQFF.

In this sample, this clone turned up a few times. CDR3 in amino acids: CASTRGTYTGELFF. The DNA of the CDR3 is TGTGCCAGCACCAGGGGGACGTACACCGGGGAGCTGTTTTTT. The chain carries TRBV2 and TRBJ2-2; 7 nucleotides line up with TRBD1. Germline loops: CDR1 SNHLY, CDR2 FYNNEI. There are 14 residues in the CDR3. V lost 7 bases and J lost 3; bases outside the gene matches: 5.

The chain carries TRBV11-3 and TRBJ2-2, with D possibly being TRBD1 (6 bases). The CDR3 sequence is 14 residues long. The V and J ends lost 5 bases and 1 base respectively, with 8 bases between them. The germline V gene encodes CDR1 SGHNT and CDR2 YENEEA. The CDR3, as DNA: TGTGCCAGCAGCCAGGGACAGAACACCGGGGAGCTGTTTTTT. Translated, it gives CASSQGQNTGELFF.

The chain is built from TRBV11-3 and TRBJ2-3; D is uncertain. The germline V and J ends were trimmed by 5 bases and 9 bases, with 15 bases remaining between them. Germline-derived CDR1 and CDR2 are SGHNT and YENEEA. CDR3 size: 13 residues. Here the CDR3 DNA reads TGTGCCAGCAGCCCGTCAACCGTGGGAACGCAGTATTTT. It codes for CASSPSTVGTQYF. Complete variable domain (other parts from reference TRBV11-3 and TRBJ2-3): EAGVVQSPRYKIIEKKQPVAFWCNPISGHNTLYWYLQNLGQGPELLIRYENEEAVDDSQLPKDRFSAERLKGVDSTLKIQPAELGDSAVYLCASSPSTVGTQYFGPGTRLTVL.

The V call is TRBV5-4, the J call TRBJ2-5, with 13 nucleotides matching TRBD2. J was trimmed by 5 bases and V by 4 bases; bases with no gene match: 14. The germline V gene encodes CDR1 SGHNT and CDR2 YYREEE (reference sequence). There are 18 residues in the CDR3. The CDR3 nucleotides read TGTGCCAGCAGCCCACCGACTAGCGGGAGGCTTCCAAGGGAGACCCAGTACTTC. This codes for CASSPPTSGRLPRETQYF.

This sequence joins TRBV19 and TRBJ1-3; the D is unclear. Germline loops: CDR1 LNHDA, CDR2 SQIVND (reference sequence). The CDR3 loop spans 16 amino acids. Trimming took off 3 bases at V and 2 bases at J, with 14 bases between the two ends. CDR3 nucleotides: TGTGCCAGTAGTATCCGATTTGAGGTCCCTGGAAACACCATATATTTT. Its protein product is CASSIRFEVPGNTIYF.

V and J are TRBV28 and TRBJ1-5, with 7 bases matching TRBD1. The germline V gene encodes CDR1 MDHEN and CDR2 SYDVKM. The V segment lost 7 bases and the J segment 4 bases; nucleotides outside the gene matches: 4. This CDR3 region has 13 residues. CDR3 nucleotide sequence: TGTGCCAGCAACTCAGGGGGAAATCAGCCCCAGCATTTT. Translating it yields CASNSGGNQPQHF. The full variable domain, in which reference TRBV28 and TRBJ1-5 provide the parts outside the CDR3, is DVKVTQSSRYLVKRTGEKVFLECVQDMDHENMFWYRQDPGLGLRLIYFSYDVKMKEKGDIPEGYSVSREKKERFSLILESASTNQTSMYLCASNSGGNQPQHFGDGTRLSIL.

The J gene is TRBJ2-3, the V gene TRBV7-3, with unresolved D. V dropped 5 bases and J dropped 6 bases, with 15 bases sitting between them. The germline V gene has CDR1 SGHTA and CDR2 FQGTGA. The CDR3 extends over 14 amino acids. This CDR3 is CASSPGPTEDTQYF. The CDR3 DNA reads TGTGCCAGCAGCCCGGGCCCAACGGAGGATACGCAGTATTTT.

The sample holds one count of this clone. The chain couples TRBV9 to TRBJ2-4; D is uncertain. CDR3 size: 13 residues. Germline CDR1 SGDLS, CDR2 YYNGEE. V was shortened by 3 bases and J by 4 bases, with 8 bases between the two germline ends. Here the CDR3 reads CASSAPNKNIQYF. CDR3 coding DNA: TGTGCCAGCAGCGCCCCCAATAAAAACATTCAGTACTTC.

J is TRBJ2-7 and V is TRBV7-9; 9 positions match TRBD1. The V segment lost 3 bases and the J segment 6 bases; nucleotides outside the gene matches: 6. Looked up from germline, CDR1 is SEHNR and CDR2 is FQNEAQ (reference sequence). This CDR3 is built from 14 residues. This CDR3 is CASSLTGGELEQYF. The CDR3, as DNA: TGTGCCAGCAGCTTGACAGGGGGGGAACTCGAGCAGTACTTC.

The rearrangement links TRBV7-9 to TRBJ1-5; TRBD1 matches at 8 bases. Trimming at V came to 3 bases and at J to 5 bases, leaving 0 bases not matched to a gene. Looked up from germline, CDR1 is SEHNR and CDR2 is FQNEAQ (reference sequence). This CDR3 region has 13 residues. CDR3 sequence reads: CASSLTGDQPQHF. CDR3 coding DNA: TGTGCCAGCAGCTTGACAGGGGATCAGCCCCAGCATTTT. Combining the CDR3 with reference TRBV7-9 and TRBJ1-5 gives the whole variable domain DTGVSQNPRHKITKRGQNVTFRCDPISEHNRLYWYRQTLGQGPEFLTYFQNEAQLEKSRLLSDRFSAERPKGSFSTLEIQRTEQGDSAMYLCASSLTGDQPQHFGDGTRLSIL.

The chain joins TRBV5-4 to TRBJ2-3; the D gene could be TRBD1 or TRBD2 (5 bases each). Germline CDR1 and CDR2: SGHNT and YYREEE (reference sequence). This CDR3 has 14 amino acids. Trimming shortened V by 1 base and J by 4 bases, and 10 bases separated the two germline ends. The CDR3 region has the DNA TGTGCCAGCAGCTTGAGGGACGGGGCAGATACGCAGTATTTT. It encodes CASSLRDGADTQYF.

The chain recombines TRBV6-6 with TRBJ2-7; D unresolved. Germline V gives CDR1 MNHNY, CDR2 SVGAGI (reference sequence). V lost 4 bases and J lost 0, with 13 bases in between. This CDR3 spans 15 amino acids. In DNA, the CDR3 is TGTGCCAGCAGTTCCCGACTGGGCAGCTCCTACGAGCAGTACTTC. It yields the protein CASSSRLGSSYEQYF.

The chain joins TRBV11-1 to TRBJ2-5; D is unresolved. The CDR3 contains 11 residues. Germline assignment: CDR1 SGHAT and CDR2 FQDESV (reference sequence). V was pared by 5 bases and J by 3 bases, with 4 bases between. This CDR3 is CASSREETQYF. CDR3 bases: TGTGCCAGCAGCCGCGAAGAGACCCAGTACTTC.

CDR3 loop: CASSQEYPAGELFF. The CDR3 bases are TGCGCCAGCAGCCAAGAGTACCCCGCCGGGGAGCTGTTTTTT. V gene TRBV4-3 combines with J gene TRBJ2-2; no definite D call. CDR3 length equals 14 residues. Trimming shortened V by 0 bases and J by 6 bases, and 8 bases separated the two germline ends. Germline loops: CDR1 LGHNA, CDR2 YSLEER.

The chain employs TRBV18 and TRBJ2-5; TRBD1 is a possible D gene (5 bases). Germline V gives CDR1 KGHSH, CDR2 LQKENI. The CDR3 spans 15 residues. The ends were cut back, 3 bases at V and 5 bases at J, with 16 bases in the middle. DNA for the CDR3: TGTGCCAGCTCACCGCAAGGGGCAGTCCGGGAGACCCAGTACTTC. Protein: CASSPQGAVRETQYF.

The chain employs TRBV4-1 and TRBJ2-1; 9 bases agree with TRBD1. The CDR3 extends over 16 amino acids. V trimming: 2 bases; J trimming: 7 bases; junction bases outside the gene matches: 9. Germline CDR1 is MGHRA and CDR2 is YSYEKL. DNA for the CDR3: TGCGCCAGCAGCCAATTAGGGGGACAGGGTAATAATGAGCAGTTCTTC. This codes for CASSQLGGQGNNEQFF.

The gene calls are TRBV10-3 and TRBJ2-2; D is possibly TRBD1 (6 bases). Germline V gene data show CDR1 as ENHRY and CDR2 as SYGVKD. The germline V and J ends were trimmed by 5 bases and 0 bases, with 10 bases remaining between them. The CDR3 runs to 15 residues. The CDR3 is CAISYGTSNTGELFF. DNA for the CDR3: TGTGCCATCAGTTATGGGACATCGAACACCGGGGAGCTGTTTTTT.

This clone occurred a few times. V and J are TRBV7-3 and TRBJ2-5; D ambiguous. Germline V gene sequence: CDR1 SGHTA, CDR2 FQGTGA. This CDR3 is built from 14 residues. Trimming stripped 5 bases from V and 5 bases from J, with 15 bases between. CDR3 region: CASSPGRLGETQYF. For the CDR3, the DNA is TGTGCCAGCAGCCCCGGCCGACTTGGGGAGACCCAGTACTTC.

V is TRBV7-2 and J is TRBJ1-5; D ambiguous. From germline, CDR1 is SGHTA and CDR2 FQGNSA. This CDR3 has 15 residues. V was pared by 1 base and J by 4 bases, with 11 bases between. The CDR3 DNA is TGTGCCAGCAGCTTAGGATTCGGGAAAAATCAGCCCCAGCATTTT. Translated: CASSLGFGKNQPQHF.

The chain combines TRBV4-2 with TRBJ1-2, with D uncertain. The length of the CDR3 is 13 residues. Germline CDR1 reads LGHNA; CDR2 reads YNFKEQ. The V and J ends lost 1 base and 4 bases respectively, with 7 bases between them. CDR3 residues: CASSQGQIYGYTF. The CDR3 DNA follows: TGTGCCAGCAGCCAAGGGCAGATCTATGGCTACACCTTC.

This clone was observed a single time. The V call is TRBV14, the J call TRBJ2-1, with TRBD1 identical over 9 bases. The V gene's germline CDR1 is SGHDN and CDR2 FVKESK. V gave up 0 bases and J gave up 6 bases; unmatched junction bases: 6. This CDR3 is built from 16 residues. CDR3 in DNA: TGTGCCAGCAGCCAAGATCCGGGACAGGGATCCAATGAGCAGTTCTTC. Amino acids: CASSQDPGQGSNEQFF.

The chain is built from TRBV12-2 and TRBJ2-2; the D segment call TRBD2 is taken from the table without a DNA check. TRBV12-2 is assigned pseudogene status. The length of the CDR3 is 15 residues. The CDR3 DNA sequence: TGTGCAAGTCGCTTAGGTCTAGCGACCACCGGGGAGCTGTTTTTT. This sequence encodes CASRLGLATTGELFF.

The gene calls are TRBV28 and TRBJ1-5, with D hard to call. The CDR3 covers 14 residues. Germline loops: CDR1 MDHEN, CDR2 SYDVKM. With 3 bases removed from V and 1 base from J, the gap between germline ends came to 7 bases. CDR3 residues: CASSFWESNQPQHF. In DNA, the CDR3 is TGTGCCAGCAGTTTTTGGGAAAGCAATCAGCCCCAGCATTTT.

The CDR3, as DNA: TGTGCCAGCAGTTCCAACCGTTGGGCGGGAGAGGCGGATGAGCAGTTCTTC. It codes for CASSSNRWAGEADEQFF. The chain carries TRBV28 and TRBJ2-1, with 7 bases that match TRBD2. This CDR3 comprises 17 residues. V lost 4 bases to trimming and J lost 8 bases; unmatched junction nucleotides: 17. Germline-derived CDR1 and CDR2 are MDHEN and SYDVKM.